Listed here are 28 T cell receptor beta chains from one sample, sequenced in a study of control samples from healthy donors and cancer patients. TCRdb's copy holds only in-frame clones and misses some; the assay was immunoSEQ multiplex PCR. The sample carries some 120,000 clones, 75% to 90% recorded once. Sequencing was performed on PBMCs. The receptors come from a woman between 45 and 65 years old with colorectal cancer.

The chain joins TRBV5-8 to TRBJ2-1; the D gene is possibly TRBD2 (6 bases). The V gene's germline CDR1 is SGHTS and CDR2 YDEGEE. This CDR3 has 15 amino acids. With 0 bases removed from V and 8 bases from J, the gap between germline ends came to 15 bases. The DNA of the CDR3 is TGTGCCAGCAGCTTGGGACTGATCAGCGGGCATGAGCAGTTCTTC. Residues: CASSLGLISGHEQFF.

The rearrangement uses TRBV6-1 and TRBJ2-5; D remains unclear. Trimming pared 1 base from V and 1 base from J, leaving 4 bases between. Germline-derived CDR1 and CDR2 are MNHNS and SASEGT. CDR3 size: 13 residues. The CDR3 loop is CASSEVSQETQYF. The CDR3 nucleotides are TGTGCCAGCAGTGAAGTCTCCCAAGAGACCCAGTACTTC.

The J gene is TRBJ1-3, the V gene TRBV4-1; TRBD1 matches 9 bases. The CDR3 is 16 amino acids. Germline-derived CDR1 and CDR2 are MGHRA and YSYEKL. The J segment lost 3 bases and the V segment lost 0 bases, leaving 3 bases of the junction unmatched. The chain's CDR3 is CASSQEQGAGGNTIYF. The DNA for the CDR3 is TGCGCCAGCAGCCAAGAACAGGGGGCTGGTGGAAACACCATATATTTT.

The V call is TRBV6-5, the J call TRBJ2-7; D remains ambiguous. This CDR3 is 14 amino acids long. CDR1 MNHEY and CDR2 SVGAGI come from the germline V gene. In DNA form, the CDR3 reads TGTGAGGGTACCATTGCGGTACCTGAATACGAGCAGTACTTC. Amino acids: CEGTIAVPEYEQYF.

The CDR3 DNA is TGTGCCAGCAGCTTAGCGTGGACGTCCTACGAGCAGTACTTC. It encodes CASSLAWTSYEQYF. The V call is TRBV7-8, the J call TRBJ2-7, with D unclear. This CDR3 is 14 amino acids long. V lost 0 bases and J lost 1, with 7 bases in between. Germline CDR1 is SGHVS and CDR2 is FQNEAQ.

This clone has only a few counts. The CDR3 region has the DNA TGTGCCAGCAGTGCCCCGGGACAGGGAAGCAATGAGCAGTTCTTC. It translates to CASSAPGQGSNEQFF. The chain links TRBV6-6 to TRBJ2-1; 9 bases are shared with TRBD1. V trimming: 5 bases; J trimming: 6 bases; junction bases outside the gene matches: 8. The CDR3 is 15 residues long. Per the germline V gene, CDR1 is MNHNY and CDR2 is SVGAGI (reference sequence).

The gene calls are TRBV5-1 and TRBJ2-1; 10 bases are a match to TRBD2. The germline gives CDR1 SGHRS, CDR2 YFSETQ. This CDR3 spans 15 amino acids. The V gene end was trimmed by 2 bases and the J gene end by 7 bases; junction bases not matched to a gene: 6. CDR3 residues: CASSFSSGGANEQFF. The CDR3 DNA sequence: TGCGCCAGCAGCTTTTCAAGCGGGGGGGCAAATGAGCAGTTCTTC. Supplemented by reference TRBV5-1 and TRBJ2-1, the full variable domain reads KAGVTQTPRYLIKTRGQQVTLSCSPISGHRSVSWYQQTPGQGLQFLFEYFSETQRNKGNFPGRFSGRQFSNSRSEMNVSTLELGDSALYLCASSFSSGGANEQFFGPGTRLTVL.

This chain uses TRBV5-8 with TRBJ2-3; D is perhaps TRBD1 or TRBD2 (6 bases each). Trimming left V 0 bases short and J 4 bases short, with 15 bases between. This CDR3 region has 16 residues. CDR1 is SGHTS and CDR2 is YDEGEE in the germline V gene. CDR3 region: CASSLEAPEGADTQYF. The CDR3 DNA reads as TGTGCCAGCAGCTTGGAGGCTCCGGAGGGGGCAGATACGCAGTATTTT.

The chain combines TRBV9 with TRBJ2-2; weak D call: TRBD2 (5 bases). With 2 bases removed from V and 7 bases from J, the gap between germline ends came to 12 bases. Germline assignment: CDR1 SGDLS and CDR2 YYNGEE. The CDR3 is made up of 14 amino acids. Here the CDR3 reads CASSVTLAGGELFF. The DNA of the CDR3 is TGTGCCAGCAGCGTCACCCTAGCCGGCGGGGAGCTGTTTTTT.

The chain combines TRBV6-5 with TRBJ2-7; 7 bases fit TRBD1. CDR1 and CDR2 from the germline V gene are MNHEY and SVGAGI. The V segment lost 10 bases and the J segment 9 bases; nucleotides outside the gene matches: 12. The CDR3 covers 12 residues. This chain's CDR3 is CAKRRTGRVQYF. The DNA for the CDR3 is TGTGCCAAAAGACGGACAGGAAGGGTGCAGTACTTC.

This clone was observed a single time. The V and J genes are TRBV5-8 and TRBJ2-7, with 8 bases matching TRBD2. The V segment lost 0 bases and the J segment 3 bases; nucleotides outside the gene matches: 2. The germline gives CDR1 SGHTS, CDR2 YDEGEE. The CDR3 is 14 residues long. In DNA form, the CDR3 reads TGTGCCAGCAGCTTGGGCGGGAGGAGCTACGAGCAGTACTTC. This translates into CASSLGGRSYEQYF.

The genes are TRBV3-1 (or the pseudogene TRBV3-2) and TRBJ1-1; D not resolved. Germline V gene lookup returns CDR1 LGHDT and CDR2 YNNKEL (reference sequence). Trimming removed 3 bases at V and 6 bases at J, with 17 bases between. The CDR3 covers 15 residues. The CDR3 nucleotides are TGTGCCAGCAGCCATCTGGGGTTCCAAGTCGCTGAAGCTTTCTTT. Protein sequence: CASSHLGFQVAEAFF.

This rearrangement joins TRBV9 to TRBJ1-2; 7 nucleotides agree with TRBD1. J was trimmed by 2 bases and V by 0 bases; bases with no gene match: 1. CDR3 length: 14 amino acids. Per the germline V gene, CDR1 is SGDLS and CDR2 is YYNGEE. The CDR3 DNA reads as TGTGCCAGCAGCGTAGGGACAGGAAACTATGGCTACACCTTC. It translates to CASSVGTGNYGYTF. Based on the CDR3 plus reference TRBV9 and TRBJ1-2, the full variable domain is DSGVTQTPKHLITATGQRVTLRCSPRSGDLSVYWYQQSLDQGLQFLIQYYNGEERAKGNILERFSAQQFPDLHSELNLSSLELGDSALYFCASSVGTGNYGYTFGSGTRLTVV.

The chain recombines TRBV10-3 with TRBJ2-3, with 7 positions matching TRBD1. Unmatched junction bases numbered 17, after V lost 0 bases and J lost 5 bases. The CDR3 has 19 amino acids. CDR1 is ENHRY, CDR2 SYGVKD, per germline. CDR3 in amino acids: CAISESKGGGSGYEDTQYF. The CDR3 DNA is TGTGCCATCAGTGAGTCGAAAGGGGGCGGTTCAGGGTACGAAGATACGCAGTATTTT.

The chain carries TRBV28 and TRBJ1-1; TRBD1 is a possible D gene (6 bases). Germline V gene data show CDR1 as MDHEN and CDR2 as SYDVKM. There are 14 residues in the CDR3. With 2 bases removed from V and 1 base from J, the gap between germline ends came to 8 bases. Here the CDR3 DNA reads TGTGCCAGCAGTTTAGAGACAGGGAACACTGAAGCTTTCTTT. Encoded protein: CASSLETGNTEAFF.

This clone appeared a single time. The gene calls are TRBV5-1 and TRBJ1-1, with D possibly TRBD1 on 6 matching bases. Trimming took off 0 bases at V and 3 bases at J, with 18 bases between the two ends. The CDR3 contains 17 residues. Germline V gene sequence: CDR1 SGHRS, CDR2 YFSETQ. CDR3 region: CASSLASRDIGDTEAFF. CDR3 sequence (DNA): TGCGCCAGCAGCTTGGCGAGCCGGGACATCGGGGACACTGAAGCTTTCTTT.

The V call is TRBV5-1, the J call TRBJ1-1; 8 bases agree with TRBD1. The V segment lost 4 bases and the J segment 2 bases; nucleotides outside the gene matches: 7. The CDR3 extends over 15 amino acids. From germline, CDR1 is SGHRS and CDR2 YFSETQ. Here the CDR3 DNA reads TGCGCCAGCAGCCCGCCGGACAGGGCCAACACTGAAGCTTTCTTT. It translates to CASSPPDRANTEAFF. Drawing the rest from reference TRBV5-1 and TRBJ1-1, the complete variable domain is KAGVTQTPRYLIKTRGQQVTLSCSPISGHRSVSWYQQTPGQGLQFLFEYFSETQRNKGNFPGRFSGRQFSNSRSEMNVSTLELGDSALYLCASSPPDRANTEAFFGQGTRLTVV.

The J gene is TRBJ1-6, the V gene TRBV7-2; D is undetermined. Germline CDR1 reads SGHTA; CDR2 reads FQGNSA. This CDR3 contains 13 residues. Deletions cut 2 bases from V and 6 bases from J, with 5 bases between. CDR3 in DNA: TGTGCCAGCAGCTTACGGTCTAATTCACCCCTCCACTTT. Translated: CASSLRSNSPLHF. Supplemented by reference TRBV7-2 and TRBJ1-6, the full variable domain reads GAGVSQSPSNKVTEKGKDVELRCDPISGHTALYWYRQSLGQGLEFLIYFQGNSAPDKSGLPSDRFSAERTGGSVSTLTIQRTQQEDSAVYLCASSLRSNSPLHFGNGTRLTVT.

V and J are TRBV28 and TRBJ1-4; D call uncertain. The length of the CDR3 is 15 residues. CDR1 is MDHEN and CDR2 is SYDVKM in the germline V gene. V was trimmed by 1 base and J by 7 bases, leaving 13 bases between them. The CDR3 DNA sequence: TGTGCCAGCAGTTTATTTCAGCCTGGGAGTGAAAAACTGTTTTTT. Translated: CASSLFQPGSEKLFF.

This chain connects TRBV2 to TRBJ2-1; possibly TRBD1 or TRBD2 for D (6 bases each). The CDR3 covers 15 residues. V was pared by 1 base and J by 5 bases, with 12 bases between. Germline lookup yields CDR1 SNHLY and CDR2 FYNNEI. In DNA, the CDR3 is TGTGCCAGCAGTGAAGAGGGGGGAGTCCACAATGAGCAGTTCTTC. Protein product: CASSEEGGVHNEQFF.

CDR3 bases: TGTGCCAGCAGCTCATCCGGGACTAGCGGGACATATGAGCAGTTCTTC. Translation: CASSSSGTSGTYEQFF. The genes are TRBV9 and TRBJ2-1; 13 bases align to TRBD2. V was pared by 4 bases and J by 8 bases, with 9 bases of the junction left unmatched. CDR1 and CDR2 from the germline V gene are SGDLS and YYNGEE. The CDR3 runs to 16 residues.

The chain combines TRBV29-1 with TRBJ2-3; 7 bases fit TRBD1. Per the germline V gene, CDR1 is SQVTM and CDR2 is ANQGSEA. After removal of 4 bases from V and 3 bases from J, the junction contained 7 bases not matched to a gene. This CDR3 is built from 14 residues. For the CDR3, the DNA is TGCAGCGTTGTGGACAGGAGGCGAACAGATACGCAGTATTTT. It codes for CSVVDRRRTDTQYF.

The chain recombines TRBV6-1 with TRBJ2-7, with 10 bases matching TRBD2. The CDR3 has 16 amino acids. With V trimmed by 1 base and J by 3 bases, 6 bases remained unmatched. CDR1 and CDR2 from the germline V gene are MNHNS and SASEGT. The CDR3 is CASSEGVAGGHYEQYF. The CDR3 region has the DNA TGTGCCAGCAGTGAAGGTGTAGCGGGGGGACACTACGAGCAGTACTTC.

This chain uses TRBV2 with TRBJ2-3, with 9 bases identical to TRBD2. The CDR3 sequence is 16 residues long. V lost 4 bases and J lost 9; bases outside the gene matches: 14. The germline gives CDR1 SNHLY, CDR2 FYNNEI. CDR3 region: CASSVAEAGGRGTQYF. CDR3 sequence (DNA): TGTGCCAGCAGTGTGGCAGAAGCGGGAGGCAGGGGGACGCAGTATTTT.

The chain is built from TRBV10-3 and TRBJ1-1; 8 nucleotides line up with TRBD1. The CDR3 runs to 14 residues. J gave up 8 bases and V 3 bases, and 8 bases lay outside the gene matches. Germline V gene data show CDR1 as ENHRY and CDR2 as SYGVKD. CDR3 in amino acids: CAISEVIGDREAFF. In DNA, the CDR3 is TGTGCCATCAGTGAAGTTATTGGGGACAGGGAAGCTTTCTTT.

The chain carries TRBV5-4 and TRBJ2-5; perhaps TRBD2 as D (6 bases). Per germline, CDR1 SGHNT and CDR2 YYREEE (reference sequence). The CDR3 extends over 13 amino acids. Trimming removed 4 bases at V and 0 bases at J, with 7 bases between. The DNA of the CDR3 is TGTGCCAGCAGCCGGGACTACCAAGAGACCCAGTACTTC. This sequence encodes CASSRDYQETQYF.

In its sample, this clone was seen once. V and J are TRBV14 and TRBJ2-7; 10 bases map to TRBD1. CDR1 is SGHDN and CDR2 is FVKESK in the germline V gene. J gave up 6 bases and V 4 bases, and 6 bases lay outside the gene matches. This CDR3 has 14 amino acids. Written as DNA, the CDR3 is TGTGCCAGCAGCCGAGGGACAGGGGAGGTCGAGCAGTACTTC. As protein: CASSRGTGEVEQYF.

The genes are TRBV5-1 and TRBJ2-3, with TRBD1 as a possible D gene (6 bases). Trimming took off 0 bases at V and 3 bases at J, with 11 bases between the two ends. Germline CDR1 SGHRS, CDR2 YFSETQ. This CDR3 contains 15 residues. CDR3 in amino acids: CASSLGGQHTDTQYF. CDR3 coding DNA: TGCGCCAGCAGCTTGGGCGGACAGCATACAGATACGCAGTATTTT.